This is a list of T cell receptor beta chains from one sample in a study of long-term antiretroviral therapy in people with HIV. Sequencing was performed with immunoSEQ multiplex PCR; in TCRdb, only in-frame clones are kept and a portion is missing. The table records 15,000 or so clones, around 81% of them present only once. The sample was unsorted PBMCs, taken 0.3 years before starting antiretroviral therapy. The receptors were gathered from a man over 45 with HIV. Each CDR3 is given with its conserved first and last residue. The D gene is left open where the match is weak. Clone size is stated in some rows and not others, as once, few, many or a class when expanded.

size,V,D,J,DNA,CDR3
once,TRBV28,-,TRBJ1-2,TGTGCCAGCAGGACAGTGGCAGGGCTGCGCTATGGCTACACCTTC,CASRTVAGLRYGYTF
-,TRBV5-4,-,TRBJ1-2,TGTGCCAGCAGCTTGGACAACGGAGGGTTCTATGGCTACACCTTC,CASSLDNGGFYGYTF
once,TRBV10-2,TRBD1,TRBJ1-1,TGCGCCAGCAGTGACGGGACAGGGGAGATCAAAGCTTTCTTT,CASSDGTGEIKAFF
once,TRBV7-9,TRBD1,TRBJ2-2,TGTGCCAGCAGCTCAACGCGGGACAGGGCTACGAACACCGGGGAGCTGTTTTTT,CASSSTRDRATNTGELFF
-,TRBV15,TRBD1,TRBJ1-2,TGTGCCACCAGTAAGGGCCGGGACAGGGGCTTTAACTATGGCTACACCTTC,CATSKGRDRGFNYGYTF
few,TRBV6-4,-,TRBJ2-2,TGTGCCAGCAGTGGGGATAACACCGGGGAGCTGTTTTTT,CASSGDNTGELFF
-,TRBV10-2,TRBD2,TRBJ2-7,TGCGCCAGCAGTGACCCTAGCGGGGAGTACGAGCAGTACTTC,CASSDPSGEYEQYF
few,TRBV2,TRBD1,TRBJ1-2,TGTGCCAGCAGTGAAGGGGGACAGGGGGTCTATGGCTACACCTTC,CASSEGGQGVYGYTF
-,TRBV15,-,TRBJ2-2,TGTGCCACCAGCAGAGATGTCGCGCGAGCGAACACCGGGGAGCTGTTTTTT,CATSRDVARANTGELFF
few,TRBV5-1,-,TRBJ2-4,TGCGCCAGCAGCTTGGATGGGTTGGACATTCAGTACTTC,CASSLDGLDIQYF
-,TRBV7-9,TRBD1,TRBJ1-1,TGTGCCAGCAGTCACGGCCGAGACAGGGCTGGAGCTTTCTTT,CASSHGRDRAGAFF
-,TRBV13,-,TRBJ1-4,TGTGCCAGCAGCCACCGGGACGGCAATGAAAAACTGTTTTTT,CASSHRDGNEKLFF
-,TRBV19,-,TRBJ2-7,TGTGCCAGTAGTATAGGGCCAGGGAGCTACGAGCAGTACTTC,CASSIGPGSYEQYF
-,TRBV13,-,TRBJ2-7,TGTGCCAGCAGCTCCCGCCGGGCCTCAGGGGAGCAGTACTTC,CASSSRRASGEQYF
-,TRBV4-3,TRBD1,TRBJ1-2,TGCGCCAGCAGCCAACTTACAGGGGAGAAAGGCTACACCTTC,CASSQLTGEKGYTF
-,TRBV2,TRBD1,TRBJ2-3,TGTGCCAGCAGTGATAGGGACAGGGGAGAGGATACGCAGTATTTT,CASSDRDRGEDTQYF
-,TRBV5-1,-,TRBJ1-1,TGCGCCAGCAGCTCGGACGGATACACTGAAGCTTTCTTT,CASSSDGYTEAFF
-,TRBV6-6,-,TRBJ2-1,TGTGCCAGCAGTTACGGCGGGGTGAGCTCCTACAATGAGCAGTTCTTC,CASSYGGVSSYNEQFF
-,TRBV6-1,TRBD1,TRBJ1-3,TGTGCCAGCAGTGAAGCGGGGACAGGGGGAAACACCATATATTTT,CASSEAGTGGNTIYF
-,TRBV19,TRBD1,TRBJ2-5,TGTGCCAGTAGCCGGTACAGGACAGGGCCGGAGACCCAGTACTTC,CASSRYRTGPETQYF
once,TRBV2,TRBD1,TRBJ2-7,TGTGCCACCGACCTCCGGGACAGGTCCTACGAGCAGTACTTC,CATDLRDRSYEQYF
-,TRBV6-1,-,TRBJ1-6,TGTGCCAGCAGTGAAGATGTAGGGTATTGGTCACCCCTCCACTTT,CASSEDVGYWSPLHF
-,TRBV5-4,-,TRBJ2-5,TGTGCCACCCTAGACGAGAGGATGGAAGAGACCCAGTACTTC,CATLDERMEETQYF
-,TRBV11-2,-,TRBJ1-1,TGTGCCAGCAGCTTTTTGGGGGGTGAAGCTTTCTTT,CASSFLGGEAFF
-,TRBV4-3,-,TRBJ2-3,TGCGCCAGCAGCCAAGATCGGGAAGGAGCGAGAGATACGCAGTATTTT,CASSQDREGARDTQYF
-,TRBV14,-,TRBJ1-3,TGTGCCAGCAGGGGCCTCGGAAACACCATATATTTT,CASRGLGNTIYF
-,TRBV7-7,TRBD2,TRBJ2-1,TGTGCTAGCAGCTTAGGGCAAGCGGGGATCAATGAGCAGTTCTTC,CASSLGQAGINEQFF
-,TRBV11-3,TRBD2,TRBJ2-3,TGTGCCAGCCTACCCCGGGGAGGGTTCACAGATACGCAGTATTTT,CASLPRGGFTDTQYF
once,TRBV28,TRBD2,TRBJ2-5,TGTGCCAGCAGTTTAGCTAGCGGGGGCCAAGAGACCCAGTACTTC,CASSLASGGQETQYF
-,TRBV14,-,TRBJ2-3,TGTGCCAGCAGCCAAGATTCAAGAACGGACACAGATACGCAGTATTTT,CASSQDSRTDTDTQYF
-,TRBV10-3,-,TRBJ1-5,TGTGCCACCTTAAAGGAGGACGGTCAGCCCCAGCATTTT,CATLKEDGQPQHF
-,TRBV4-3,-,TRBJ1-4,TGCGCCAGCAGCCAAGGGCCTGCAACTAATGAAAAACTGTTTTTT,CASSQGPATNEKLFF
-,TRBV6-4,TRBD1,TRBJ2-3,TGTGCCAGCAGTACCGGGACAGGGGGTGTAGATACGCAGTATTTT,CASSTGTGGVDTQYF
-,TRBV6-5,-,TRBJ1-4,TGTGCCAGCAGTTACGTCCGGGACGGGAATGAAAAACTGTTTTTT,CASSYVRDGNEKLFF
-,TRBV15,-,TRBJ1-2,TGTGCCACCAGCAGAATTACCGACGTTCCTGACTATGGCTACACCTTC,CATSRITDVPDYGYTF
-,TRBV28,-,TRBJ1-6,TGTGCCAGCAGAAATGACGGGAATTCACCCCTCCACTTT,CASRNDGNSPLHF
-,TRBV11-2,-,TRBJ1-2,TGTGCCAGCAGCTTTGGGCCGGGACCGTATGGCTACACCTTC,CASSFGPGPYGYTF
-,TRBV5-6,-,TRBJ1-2,TGTGCCAGCAGAAAGCTTACCGGGGCGCGCCTTTATGGCTACACCTTC,CASRKLTGARLYGYTF
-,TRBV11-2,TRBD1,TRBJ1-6,TGTGCCAGCAGCACCAGGCGGACAGGCACCAATTCACCCCTCCACTTT,CASSTRRTGTNSPLHF
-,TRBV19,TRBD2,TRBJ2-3,TGTGCCAGTAGAACCCTTAGCGGGGGGGGAACAGATACGCAGTATTTT,CASRTLSGGGTDTQYF
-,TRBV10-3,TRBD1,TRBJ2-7,TGTGCCATCAGTGAGCCGACAGGGATCCACGAGCAGTACTTC,CAISEPTGIHEQYF
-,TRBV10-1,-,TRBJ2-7,TGCGCCAGCTCCCCGAGGAATAGTGGTTACGAGCAGTACTTC,CASSPRNSGYEQYF
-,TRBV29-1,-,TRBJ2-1,TGCAGCGCCTTCAGTTACAATGAGCAGTTCTTC,CSAFSYNEQFF
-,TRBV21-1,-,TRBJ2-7,TGTGCCAGCAGTGCCGAGGGGGGGCGGTGGAACGAGCAGTACTTC,CASSAEGGRWNEQYF
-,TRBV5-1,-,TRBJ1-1,TGCGCCAGCAGCACTCAACCGGGACAGAACACTGAAGCTTTCTTT,CASSTQPGQNTEAFF
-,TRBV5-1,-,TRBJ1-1,TGCGCCAGCGGGTGGAACAGTGCGACTGAAGCTTTCTTT,CASGWNSATEAFF
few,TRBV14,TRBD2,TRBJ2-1,TGTGCCAGCAGCCAAACTAGCGGGGGATACAATGAGCAGTTCTTC,CASSQTSGGYNEQFF
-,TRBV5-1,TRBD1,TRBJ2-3,TGCGCCAGCAGCTTGGGGGACAGGCGAGATACGCAGTATTTT,CASSLGDRRDTQYF
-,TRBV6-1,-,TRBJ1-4,TGTGCCAGCAGTGAATTCCCCGAGGGTGGTGAAAAACTGTTTTTT,CASSEFPEGGEKLFF
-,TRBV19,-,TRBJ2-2,TGTGCCAGTAGTCTCCAGACAGGCTTGAACACCGGGGAGCTGTTTTTT,CASSLQTGLNTGELFF
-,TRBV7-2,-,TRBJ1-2,TGTGCCAGCAGCTTAGCGCTTGCAGTTAACTATGGCTACACCTTC,CASSLALAVNYGYTF
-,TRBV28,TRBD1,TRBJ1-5,TGTGCCAGCAGTATCGAAACGACCTACGACAGGGAGTACTATGGCAATCAGCCCCAGCATTTT,CASSIETTYDREYYGNQPQHF
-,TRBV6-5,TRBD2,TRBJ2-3,TGTGCCAGCAGTTACGGACTAGCGGGAAGAGATACGCAGTATTTT,CASSYGLAGRDTQYF
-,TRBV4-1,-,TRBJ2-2,TGCGCCAGCAGCCAAGAAAGAAGCCTTAACACCGGGGAGCTGTTTTTT,CASSQERSLNTGELFF
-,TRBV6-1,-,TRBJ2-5,TGTGCCAGCAGTGAAGCTATGAGACAGCAAGAGACCCAGTACTTC,CASSEAMRQQETQYF
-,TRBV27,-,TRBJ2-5,TGTGCCAGCAGTCCCACTAGCTACGAGACCCAGTACTTC,CASSPTSYETQYF
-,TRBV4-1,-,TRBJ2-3,TGCGCCAGCAGCCATTGGCAGTCGAGCACAGATACGCAGTATTTT,CASSHWQSSTDTQYF
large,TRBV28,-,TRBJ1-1,TGTGCCAGCAGTTTAGTTTGGCGTGAAGCTTTCTTT,CASSLVWREAFF
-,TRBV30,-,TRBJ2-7,TGTGCCTGGAGAGCCGGCACCTACGAGCAGTACTTC,CAWRAGTYEQYF
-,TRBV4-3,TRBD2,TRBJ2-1,TGCGCCAGCAGCCCAACCCGGGGGGGTTACAATGAGCAGTTCTTC,CASSPTRGGYNEQFF